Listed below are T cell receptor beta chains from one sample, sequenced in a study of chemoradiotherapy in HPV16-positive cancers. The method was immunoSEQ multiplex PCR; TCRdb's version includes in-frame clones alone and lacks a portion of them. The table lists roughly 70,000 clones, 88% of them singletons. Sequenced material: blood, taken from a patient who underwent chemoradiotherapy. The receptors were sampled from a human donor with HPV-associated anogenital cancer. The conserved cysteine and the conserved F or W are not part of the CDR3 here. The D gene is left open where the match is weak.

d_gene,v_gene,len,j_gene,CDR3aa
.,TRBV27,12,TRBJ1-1,ASYLRGDDTEAF
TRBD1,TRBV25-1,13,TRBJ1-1,ASSDPRGRYTEAF
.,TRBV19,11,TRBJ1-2,ASVGEGGYGYT
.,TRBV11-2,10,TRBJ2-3,ASSALGDTQY
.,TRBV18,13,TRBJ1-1,ASSPRTQGGTEAF
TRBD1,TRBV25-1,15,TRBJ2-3,ASSGPVGQGITDTQY
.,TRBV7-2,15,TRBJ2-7,ASSDPGWGVPSYEQY
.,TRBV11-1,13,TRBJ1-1,ASSLELAGNTEAF
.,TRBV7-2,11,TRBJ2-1,ASSQTRGGGQF
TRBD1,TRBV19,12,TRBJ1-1,ASRSRGLDTEAF
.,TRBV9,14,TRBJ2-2,ASSVASQGVTGELF
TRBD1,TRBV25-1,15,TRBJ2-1,ASSEGLGQGSNNEQF
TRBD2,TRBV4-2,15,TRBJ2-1,ASSQLSSGSLYNEQF
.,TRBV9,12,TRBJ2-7,ASSVGLGFYEQY
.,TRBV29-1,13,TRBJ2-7,SVDGGTAGAYEQY
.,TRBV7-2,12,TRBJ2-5,ASSFETRIETQY
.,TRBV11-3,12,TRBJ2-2,ASSTGGYTGELF